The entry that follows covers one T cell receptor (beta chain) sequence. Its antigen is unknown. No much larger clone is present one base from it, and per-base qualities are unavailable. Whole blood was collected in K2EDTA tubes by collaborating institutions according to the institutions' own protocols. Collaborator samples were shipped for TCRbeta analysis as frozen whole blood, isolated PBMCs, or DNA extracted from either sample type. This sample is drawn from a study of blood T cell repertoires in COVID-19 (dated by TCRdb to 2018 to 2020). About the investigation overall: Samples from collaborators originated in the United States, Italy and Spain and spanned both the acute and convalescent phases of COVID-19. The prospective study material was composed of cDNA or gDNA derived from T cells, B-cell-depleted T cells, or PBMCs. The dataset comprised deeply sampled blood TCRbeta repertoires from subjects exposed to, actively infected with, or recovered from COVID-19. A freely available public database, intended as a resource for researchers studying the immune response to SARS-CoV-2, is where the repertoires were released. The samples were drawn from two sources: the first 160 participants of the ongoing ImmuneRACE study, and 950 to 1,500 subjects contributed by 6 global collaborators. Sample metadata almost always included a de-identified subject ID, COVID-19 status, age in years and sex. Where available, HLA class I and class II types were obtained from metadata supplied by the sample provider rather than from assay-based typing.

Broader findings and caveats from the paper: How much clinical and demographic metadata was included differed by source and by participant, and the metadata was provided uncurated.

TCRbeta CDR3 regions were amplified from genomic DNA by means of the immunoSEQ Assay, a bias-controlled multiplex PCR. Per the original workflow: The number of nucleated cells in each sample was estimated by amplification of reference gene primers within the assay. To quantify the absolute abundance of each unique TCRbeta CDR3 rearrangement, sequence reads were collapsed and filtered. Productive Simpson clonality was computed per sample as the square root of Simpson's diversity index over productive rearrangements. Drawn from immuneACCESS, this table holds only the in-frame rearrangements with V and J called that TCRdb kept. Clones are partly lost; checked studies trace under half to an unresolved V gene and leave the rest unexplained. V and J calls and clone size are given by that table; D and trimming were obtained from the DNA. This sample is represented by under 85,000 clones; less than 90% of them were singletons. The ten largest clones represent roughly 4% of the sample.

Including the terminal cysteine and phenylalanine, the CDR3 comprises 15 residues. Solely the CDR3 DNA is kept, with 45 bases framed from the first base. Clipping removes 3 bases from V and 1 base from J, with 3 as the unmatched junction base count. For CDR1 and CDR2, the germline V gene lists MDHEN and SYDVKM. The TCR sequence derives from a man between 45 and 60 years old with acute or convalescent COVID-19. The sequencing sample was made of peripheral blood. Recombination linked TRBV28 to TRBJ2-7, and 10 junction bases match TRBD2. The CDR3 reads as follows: CASSFSSGGSYEQYF. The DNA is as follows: TGTGCCAGCAGTTTCTCTAGCGGGGGTTCCTACGAGCAGTACTTC.